This record looks at one TCR beta chain sequence and its context. This record belongs to a study of blood T cell repertoires in COVID-19. In the study overall: Whether acute or convalescent, the COVID-19 samples came from the United States, Italy and Spain. Nucleic acid was either cDNA or gDNA, and it came from T cells, B-cell-depleted T cells, or PBMCs.

Original processing methods: Nucleated cell counts were estimated from reference gene primer amplification. The method was immunoSEQ multiplex PCR; TCRdb's version includes in-frame clones alone and lacks a portion of them. For V, J and clone size, that table is used; D and trimming come from the DNA. The profile shows approximately 200,000 clones, about nine tenths of them singletons. The CDR3 extends over 11 amino acids. Deletions cut 7 bases from V and 4 bases from J, with 5 bases between. CDR1 is SNHLY and CDR2 is FYNNEI in the germline V gene. This sequence joins TRBV2 and TRBJ2-1; D not certain. The sequencing input was peripheral blood. The clonotype originates from a man aged 45-60 years with acute or convalescent COVID-19. The CDR3: CASTPYNEQFF. CDR3 coding DNA: TGTGCCAGCACCCCGTACAATGAGCAGTTCTTC.